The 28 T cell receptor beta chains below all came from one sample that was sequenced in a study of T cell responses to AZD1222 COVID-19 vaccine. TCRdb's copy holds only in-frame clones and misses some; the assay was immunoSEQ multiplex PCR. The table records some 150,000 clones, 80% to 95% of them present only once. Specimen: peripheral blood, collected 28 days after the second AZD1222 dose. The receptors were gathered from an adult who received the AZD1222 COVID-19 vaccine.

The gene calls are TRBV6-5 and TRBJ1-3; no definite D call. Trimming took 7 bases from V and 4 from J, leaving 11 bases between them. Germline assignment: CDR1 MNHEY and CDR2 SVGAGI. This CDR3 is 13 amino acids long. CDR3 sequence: CASTTIGGNTIYF. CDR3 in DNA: TGTGCCAGCACGACAATTGGGGGAAACACCATATATTTT.

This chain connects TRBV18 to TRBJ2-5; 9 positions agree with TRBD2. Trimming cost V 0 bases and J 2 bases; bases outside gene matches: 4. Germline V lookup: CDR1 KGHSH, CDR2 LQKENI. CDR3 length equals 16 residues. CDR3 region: CASSPPPGLAQETQYF. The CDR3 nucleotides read TGTGCCAGCTCACCACCGCCGGGACTAGCTCAAGAGACCCAGTACTTC.

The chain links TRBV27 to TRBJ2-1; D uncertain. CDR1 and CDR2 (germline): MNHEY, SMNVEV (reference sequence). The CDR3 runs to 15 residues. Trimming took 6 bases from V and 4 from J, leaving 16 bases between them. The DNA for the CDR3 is TGTGCCAGCAGACCCGAACTTGGGATTTACAATGAGCAGTTCTTC. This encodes CASRPELGIYNEQFF.

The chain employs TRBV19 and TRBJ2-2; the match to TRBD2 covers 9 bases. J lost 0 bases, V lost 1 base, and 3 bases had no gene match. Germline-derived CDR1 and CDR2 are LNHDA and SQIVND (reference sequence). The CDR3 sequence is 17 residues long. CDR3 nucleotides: TGTGCCAGTAGTATAGTAGCGGGGGCGACGAACACCGGGGAGCTGTTTTTT. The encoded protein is CASSIVAGATNTGELFF.

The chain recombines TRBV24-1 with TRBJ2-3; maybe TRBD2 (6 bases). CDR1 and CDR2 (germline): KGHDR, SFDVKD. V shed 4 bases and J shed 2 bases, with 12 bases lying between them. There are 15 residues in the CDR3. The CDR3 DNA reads TGTGCCACCAGTGACCCTCCTAGCGCCACAGATACGCAGTATTTT. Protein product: CATSDPPSATDTQYF.

CDR3: CASSLGSHSGNTIYF. For the CDR3, the DNA is TGTGCCAGCAGCCTGGGGAGCCACTCTGGAAACACCATATATTTT. The chain employs TRBV6-5 and TRBJ1-3, with no clear D. This CDR3 comprises 15 residues. Trimming shortened V by 6 bases and J by 0 bases, and 12 bases separated the two germline ends. Germline assignment: CDR1 MNHEY and CDR2 SVGAGI.

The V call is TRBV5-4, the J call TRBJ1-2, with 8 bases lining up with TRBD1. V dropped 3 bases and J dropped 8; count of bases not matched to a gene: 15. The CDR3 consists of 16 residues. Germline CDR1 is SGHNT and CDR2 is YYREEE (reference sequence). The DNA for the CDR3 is TGTGCCAGCAGCTCCGCGAGTCACAGGGGGGCCTACGGCTACACCTTC. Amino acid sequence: CASSSASHRGAYGYTF. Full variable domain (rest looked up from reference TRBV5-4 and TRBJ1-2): ETGVTQSPTHLIKTRGQQVTLRCSSQSGHNTVSWYQQALGQGPQFIFQYYREEENGRGNFPPRFSGLQFPNYSSELNVNALELDDSALYLCASSSASHRGAYGYTFGSGTRLTVV.

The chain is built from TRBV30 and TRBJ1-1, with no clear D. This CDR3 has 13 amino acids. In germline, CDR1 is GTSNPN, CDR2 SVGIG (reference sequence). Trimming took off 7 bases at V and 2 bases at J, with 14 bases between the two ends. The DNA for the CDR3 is TGTGCCTCCAGGAGGGCCCAAAACACTGAAGCTTTCTTT. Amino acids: CASRRAQNTEAFF.

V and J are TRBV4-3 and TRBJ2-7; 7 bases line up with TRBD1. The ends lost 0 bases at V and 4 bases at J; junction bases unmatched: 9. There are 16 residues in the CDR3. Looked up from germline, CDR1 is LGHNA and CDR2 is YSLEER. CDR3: CASSQDLYDRAYEQYF. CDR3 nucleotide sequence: TGCGCCAGCAGCCAAGATCTTTACGACAGGGCTTACGAGCAGTACTTC.

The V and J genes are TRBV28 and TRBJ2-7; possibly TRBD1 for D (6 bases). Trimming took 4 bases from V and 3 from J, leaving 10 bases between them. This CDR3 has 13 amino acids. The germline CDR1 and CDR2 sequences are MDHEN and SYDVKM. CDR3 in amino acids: CASSSGQNYEQYF. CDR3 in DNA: TGTGCCAGCAGTTCCGGACAGAACTACGAGCAGTACTTC.

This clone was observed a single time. The CDR3 here is CASSEAQRASNQPQHF. In DNA form, the CDR3 reads TGTGCCAGCAGTGAAGCGCAAAGGGCGAGCAATCAGCCCCAGCATTTT. The V and J genes are TRBV2 and TRBJ1-5, with D unclear. The CDR3 consists of 16 residues. CDR1 and CDR2 (germline): SNHLY, FYNNEI. V lost 0 bases, J lost 1 base, and 10 bases lay in between. Combining the CDR3 with reference TRBV2 and TRBJ1-5 gives the whole variable domain EPEVTQTPSHQVTQMGQEVILRCVPISNHLYFYWYRQILGQKVEFLVSFYNNEISEKSEIFDDQFSVERPDGSNFTLKIRSTKLEDSAMYFCASSEAQRASNQPQHFGDGTRLSIL.

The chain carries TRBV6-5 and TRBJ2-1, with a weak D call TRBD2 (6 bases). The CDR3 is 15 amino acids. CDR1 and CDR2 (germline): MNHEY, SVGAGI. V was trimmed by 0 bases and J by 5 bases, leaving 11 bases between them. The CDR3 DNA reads TGTGCCAGCAGTTACTCGTTTGGCGGGGACAATGAGCAGTTCTTC. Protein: CASSYSFGGDNEQFF.

CDR3 DNA sequence: TGTGCCTGGAGCACACAGAGTAGCACAGATACGCAGTATTTT. Translating gives CAWSTQSSTDTQYF. The rearrangement uses TRBV30 and TRBJ2-3; the D is unclear. Germline values: CDR1 GTSNPN, CDR2 SVGIG (reference sequence). V lost 3 bases to trimming and J lost 0 bases, with 10 bases between them. This CDR3 is built from 14 residues.

The DNA for the CDR3 is TGTGCCAGCAGCTTAGAAACTAGCGGGAGTAAGGCAGATACGCAGTATTTT. It specifies CASSLETSGSKADTQYF. The genes are TRBV11-3 and TRBJ2-3; the match to TRBD2 covers 11 bases. Germline CDR1 and CDR2: SGHNT and YENEEA. The CDR3 extends over 17 amino acids. J gave up 4 bases and V 0 bases, and 6 bases lay outside the gene matches.

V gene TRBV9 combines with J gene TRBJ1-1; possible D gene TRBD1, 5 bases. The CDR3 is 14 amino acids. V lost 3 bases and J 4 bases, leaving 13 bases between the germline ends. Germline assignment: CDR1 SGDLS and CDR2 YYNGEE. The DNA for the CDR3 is TGTGCCAGCAGCGGGGGCAGGGAGGCCACTGAAGCTTTCTTT. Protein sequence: CASSGGREATEAFF.

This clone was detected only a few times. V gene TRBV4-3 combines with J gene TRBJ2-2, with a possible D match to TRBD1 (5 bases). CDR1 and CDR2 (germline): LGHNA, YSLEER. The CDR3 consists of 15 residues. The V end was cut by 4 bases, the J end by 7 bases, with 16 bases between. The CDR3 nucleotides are TGCGCCAGCAGCCCGGCTCCAGGGAACCACGGGGAGCTGTTTTTT. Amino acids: CASSPAPGNHGELFF.

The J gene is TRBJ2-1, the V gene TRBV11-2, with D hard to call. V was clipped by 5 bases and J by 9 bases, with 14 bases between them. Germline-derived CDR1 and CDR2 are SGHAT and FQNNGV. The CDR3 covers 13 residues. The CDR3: CASSPSYSTEQFF. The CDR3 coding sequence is TGTGCCAGCAGCCCTAGTTACAGCACTGAGCAGTTCTTC.

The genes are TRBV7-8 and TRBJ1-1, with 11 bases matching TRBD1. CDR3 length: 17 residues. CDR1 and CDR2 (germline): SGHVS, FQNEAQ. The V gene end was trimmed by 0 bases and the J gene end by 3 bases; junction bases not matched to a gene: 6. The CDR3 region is CASSLAGVGQGDTEAFF. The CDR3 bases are TGTGCCAGCAGCTTAGCGGGTGTGGGACAGGGGGACACTGAAGCTTTCTTT.

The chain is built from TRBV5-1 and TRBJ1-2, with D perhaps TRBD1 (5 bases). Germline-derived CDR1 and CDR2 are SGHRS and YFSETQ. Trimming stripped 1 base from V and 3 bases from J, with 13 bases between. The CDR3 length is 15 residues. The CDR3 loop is CASSLRAGPDYGYTF. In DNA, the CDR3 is TGCGCCAGCAGCTTGCGGGCAGGGCCTGACTATGGCTACACCTTC.

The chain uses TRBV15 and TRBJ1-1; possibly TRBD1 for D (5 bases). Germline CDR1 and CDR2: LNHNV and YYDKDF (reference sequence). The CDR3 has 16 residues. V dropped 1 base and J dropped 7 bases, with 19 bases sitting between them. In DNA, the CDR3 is TGTGCCACCAGCAGAGGCGAAGGACACAAAAGGCGTGAAGCTTTCTTT. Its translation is CATSRGEGHKRREAFF.

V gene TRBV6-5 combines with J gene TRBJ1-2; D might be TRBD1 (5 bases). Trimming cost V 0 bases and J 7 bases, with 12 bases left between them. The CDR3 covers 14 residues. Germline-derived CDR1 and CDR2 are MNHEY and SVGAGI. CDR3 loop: CASSYSRQGGGYTF. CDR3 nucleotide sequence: TGTGCCAGCAGTTACTCGAGGCAGGGCGGTGGCTACACCTTC.

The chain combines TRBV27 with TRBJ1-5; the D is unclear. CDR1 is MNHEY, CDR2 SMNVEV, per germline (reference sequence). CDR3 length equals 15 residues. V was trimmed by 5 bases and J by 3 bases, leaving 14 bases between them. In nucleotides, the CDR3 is TGTGCCAGCAGTCCCCTCGATCGGACCAATCAGCCCCAGCATTTT. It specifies CASSPLDRTNQPQHF.

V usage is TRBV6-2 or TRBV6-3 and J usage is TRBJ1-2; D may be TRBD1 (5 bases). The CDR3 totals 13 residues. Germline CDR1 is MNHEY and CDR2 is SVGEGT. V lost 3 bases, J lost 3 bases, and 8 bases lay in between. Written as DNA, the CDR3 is TGTGCCAGCAGTTATCAGGGAGACTATGGCTACACCTTC. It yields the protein CASSYQGDYGYTF.

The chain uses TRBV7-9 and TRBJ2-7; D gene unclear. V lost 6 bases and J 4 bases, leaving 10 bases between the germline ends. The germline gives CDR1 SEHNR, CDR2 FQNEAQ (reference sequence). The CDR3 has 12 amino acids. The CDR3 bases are TGTGCCAGCAGTCGACGGTGGTACGAGCAGTACTTC. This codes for CASSRRWYEQYF.

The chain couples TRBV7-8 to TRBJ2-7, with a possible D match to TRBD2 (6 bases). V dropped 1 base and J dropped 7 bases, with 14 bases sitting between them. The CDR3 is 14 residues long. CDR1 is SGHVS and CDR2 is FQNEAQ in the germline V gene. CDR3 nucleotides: TGTGCCAGCAGCTTAGTGGCGGGGTTTTGGGAGCAGTACTTC. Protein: CASSLVAGFWEQYF.

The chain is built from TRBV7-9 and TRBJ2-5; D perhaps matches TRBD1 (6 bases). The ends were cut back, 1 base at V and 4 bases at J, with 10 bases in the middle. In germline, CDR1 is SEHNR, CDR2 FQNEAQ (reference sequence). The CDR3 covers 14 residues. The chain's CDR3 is CASSLGTGTETQYF. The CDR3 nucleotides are TGTGCCAGCAGCTTAGGAACAGGGACAGAGACCCAGTACTTC.

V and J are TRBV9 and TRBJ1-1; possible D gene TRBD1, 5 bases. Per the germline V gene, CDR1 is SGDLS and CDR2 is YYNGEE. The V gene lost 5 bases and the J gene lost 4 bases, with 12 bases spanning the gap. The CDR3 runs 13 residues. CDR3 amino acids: CASRDVGGTEAFF. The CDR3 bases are TGTGCCAGCAGGGATGTGGGGGGCACTGAAGCTTTCTTT.

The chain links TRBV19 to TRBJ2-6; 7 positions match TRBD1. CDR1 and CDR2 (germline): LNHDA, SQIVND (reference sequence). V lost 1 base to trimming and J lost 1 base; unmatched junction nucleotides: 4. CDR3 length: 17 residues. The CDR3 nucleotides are TGTGCCAGTAGTATAGGGGCAGGGGGTTCTGGGGCCAACGTCCTGACTTTC. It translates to CASSIGAGGSGANVLTF.